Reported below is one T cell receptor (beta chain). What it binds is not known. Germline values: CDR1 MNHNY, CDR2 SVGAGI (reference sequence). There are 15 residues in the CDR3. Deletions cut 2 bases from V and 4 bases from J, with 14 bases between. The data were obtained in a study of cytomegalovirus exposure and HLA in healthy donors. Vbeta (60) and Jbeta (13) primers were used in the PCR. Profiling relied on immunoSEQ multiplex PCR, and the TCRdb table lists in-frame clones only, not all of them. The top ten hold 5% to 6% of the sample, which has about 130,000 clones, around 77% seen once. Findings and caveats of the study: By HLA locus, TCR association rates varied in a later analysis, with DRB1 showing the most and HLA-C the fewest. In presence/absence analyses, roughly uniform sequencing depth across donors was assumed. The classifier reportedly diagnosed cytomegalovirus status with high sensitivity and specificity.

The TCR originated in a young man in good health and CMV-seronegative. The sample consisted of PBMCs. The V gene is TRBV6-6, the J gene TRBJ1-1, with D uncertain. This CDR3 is CASSYHTPGSTEAFF. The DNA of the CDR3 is TGTGCCAGCAGTTACCATACCCCCGGGAGCACTGAAGCTTTCTTT.